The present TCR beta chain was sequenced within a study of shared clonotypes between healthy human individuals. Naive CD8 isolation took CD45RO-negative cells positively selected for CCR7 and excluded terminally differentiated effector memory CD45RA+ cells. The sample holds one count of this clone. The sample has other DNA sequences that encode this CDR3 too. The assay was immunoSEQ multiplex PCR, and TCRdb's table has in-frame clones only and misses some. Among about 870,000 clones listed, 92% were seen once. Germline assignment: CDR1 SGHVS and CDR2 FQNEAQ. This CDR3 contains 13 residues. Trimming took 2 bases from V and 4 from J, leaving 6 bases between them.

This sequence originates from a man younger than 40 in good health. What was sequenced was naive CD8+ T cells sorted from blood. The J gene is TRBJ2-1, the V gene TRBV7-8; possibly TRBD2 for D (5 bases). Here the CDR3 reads CASSLSGYNEQFF. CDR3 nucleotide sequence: TGTGCCAGCAGCTTAAGCGGATACAATGAGCAGTTCTTC.